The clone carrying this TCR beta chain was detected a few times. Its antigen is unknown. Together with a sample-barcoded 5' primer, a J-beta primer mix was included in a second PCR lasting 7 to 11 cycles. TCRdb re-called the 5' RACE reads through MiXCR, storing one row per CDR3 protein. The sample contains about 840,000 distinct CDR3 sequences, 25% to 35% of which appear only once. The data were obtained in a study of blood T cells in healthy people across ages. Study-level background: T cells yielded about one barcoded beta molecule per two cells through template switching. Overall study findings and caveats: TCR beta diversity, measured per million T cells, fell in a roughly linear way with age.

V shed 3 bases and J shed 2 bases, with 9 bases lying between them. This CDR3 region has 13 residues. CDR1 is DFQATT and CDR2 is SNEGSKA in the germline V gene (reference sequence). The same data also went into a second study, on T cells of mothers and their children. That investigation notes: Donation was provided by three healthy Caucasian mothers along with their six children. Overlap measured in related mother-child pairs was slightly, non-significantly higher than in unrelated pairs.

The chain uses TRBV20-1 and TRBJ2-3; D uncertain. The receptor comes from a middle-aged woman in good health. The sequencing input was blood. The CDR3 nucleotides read TGCAGTGCTAGCATCCGGGCCACAGATACGCAGTATTTT. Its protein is CSASIRATDTQYF.